The next 14 T cell receptor beta chains were all read from a single sample in a study of T cell repertoires in cytomegalovirus infection. TCRdb re-derived calls from the reads in MiXCR, one entry per CDR3 protein. The sample lists about 76,000 distinct CDR3 sequences, 3.7% occurring once. Material for sequencing was PBMCs. The receptors were gathered from a human donor in good health (CMV status not recorded). Some clones in this sample may be carry-over from other donors' samples.

This clonotype was counted at least ten times. The chain recombines TRBV10-3 with TRBJ1-3; 8 nucleotides agree with TRBD1. Germline values: CDR1 ENHRY, CDR2 SYGVKD. The V segment lost 7 bases and the J segment 2 bases; nucleotides outside the gene matches: 4. The CDR3 loop spans 14 amino acids. CDR3 sequence reads: CAIKKTGAGNTIYF. In nucleotides, the CDR3 is TGTGCCATCAAGAAGACAGGGGCTGGAAACACCATATATTTT.

This clonotype was seen repeatedly, ten times or more. This chain connects TRBV30 to TRBJ1-6; TRBD1 agrees at 7 bases. CDR3 size: 13 residues. Losses at the gene ends were 5 bases for V and 7 bases for J; bases not matched to a gene: 5. The germline gives CDR1 GTSNPN, CDR2 SVGIG (reference sequence). Written as DNA, the CDR3 is TGTGCCTGGGGGACAGCGTTAAATTCACCCCTCCACTTT. Protein: CAWGTALNSPLHF.

This clonotype was recorded at least ten times. This sequence joins TRBV29-1 and TRBJ2-1; D may be TRBD1 (7 bases). V lost 6 bases, J lost 3 bases, and 12 bases lay in between. The germline V gene encodes CDR1 SQVTM and CDR2 ANQGSEA. There are 13 residues in the CDR3. CDR3 DNA: TGCAGCGTCGGAGGGACAGACTACAATGAGCAGTTCTTC. Encoded protein: CSVGGTDYNEQFF.

There are many counts of this clonotype. V usage is TRBV4-3 and J usage is TRBJ1-6; no definite D call. V was pared by 0 bases and J by 3 bases, with 12 bases between. The CDR3 extends over 17 amino acids. CDR1 LGHNA and CDR2 YSLEER come from the germline V gene. The CDR3 region has the DNA TGCGCCAGCAGCCAAGATCCAGGACCTGACTATAATTCACCCCTCCACTTT. Amino acid sequence: CASSQDPGPDYNSPLHF.

This clonotype was detected ten times or more. The rearrangement uses TRBV19 and TRBJ2-7; possibly TRBD1 for D (6 bases). V was shortened by 5 bases and J by 1 base, with 9 bases between the two germline ends. This CDR3 region has 13 residues. Germline lookup yields CDR1 LNHDA and CDR2 SQIVND (reference sequence). The CDR3 DNA is TGTGCCAGTAGTGACAGGCTGTCCTACGAGCAGTACTTC. Amino acid sequence: CASSDRLSYEQYF. Full variable domain (outside the CDR3, taken from reference TRBV19 and TRBJ2-7): DGGITQSPKYLFRKEGQNVTLSCEQNLNHDAMYWYRQDPGQGLRLIYYSQIVNDFQKGDIAEGYSVSREKKESFPLTVTSAQKNPTAFYLCASSDRLSYEQYFGPGTRLTVT.

This clonotype was detected ten times or more. J is TRBJ1-2 and V is TRBV29-1, with D possibly matching TRBD1 (6 bases). Trimming cost V 6 bases and J 2 bases, with 16 bases left between them. Germline CDR1 is SQVTM and CDR2 is ANQGSEA. This CDR3 contains 14 residues. The CDR3 DNA is TGCAGCGTGACGAGCAGGGGAAAAAACTATGGCTACACCTTC. It translates to CSVTSRGKNYGYTF.

This clonotype occurred many times. The V call is TRBV6-2 or TRBV6-3, the J call TRBJ1-1; D gene uncertain. Germline V gene sequence: CDR1 MNHEY, CDR2 SVGEGT. The CDR3 is made up of 15 amino acids. Trimming took off 7 bases at V and 0 bases at J, with 15 bases between the two ends. CDR3 protein: CASTESTPMNTEAFF. DNA for the CDR3: TGTGCCAGCACCGAATCGACACCCATGAACACTGAAGCTTTCTTT.

This clonotype was seen at least ten times. V gene TRBV7-8 combines with J gene TRBJ2-1, with D unresolved. V lost 5 bases to trimming and J lost 5 bases, with 16 bases between them. Germline CDR1 reads SGHVS; CDR2 reads FQNEAQ. CDR3 length: 15 residues. The CDR3 sequence is CASSLEVSLDNEQFF. The CDR3 DNA reads TGTGCCAGCAGCCTAGAGGTATCTCTAGACAATGAGCAGTTCTTC.

This clonotype was seen many times. The chain recombines TRBV20-1 with TRBJ2-3, with a tentative D call TRBD2 (6 bases). Germline CDR1 and CDR2: DFQATT and SNEGSKA (reference sequence). V gave up 4 bases and J gave up 3 bases, with 14 bases separating them. This CDR3 has 14 amino acids. CDR3 in DNA: TGCAGTGCTATGGAGGGACCCCAGACAGATACGCAGTATTTT. This encodes CSAMEGPQTDTQYF.

This clonotype has ten or more counts. J is TRBJ1-1 and V is TRBV7-9; 9 positions match TRBD1. Trimming took 5 bases from V and 6 from J; bases not matched to a gene: 10. Germline V gene lookup returns CDR1 SEHNR and CDR2 FQNEAQ (reference sequence). The CDR3 is 15 residues long. The CDR3 loop is CASSTYRGRVAEAFF. For the CDR3, the DNA is TGTGCCAGCAGCACATACAGGGGGCGCGTCGCTGAAGCTTTCTTT.

This clonotype has ten or more counts. The chain combines TRBV12-3 or TRBV12-4 with TRBJ1-1; D not resolved. This CDR3 is built from 12 residues. V gave up 3 bases and J gave up 10 bases, with 12 bases separating them. The CDR3 region is CASSFPKGGAFF. CDR3 in DNA: TGTGCCAGCAGTTTCCCCAAGGGAGGAGCTTTCTTT.

Notes on this clonotype: The junction and the germline gene differ at one end; a read error may be behind it. The chain carries TRBV6-1 and TRBJ1-1, with TRBD1 as a possible D gene (6 bases). The CDR3 is made up of 13 amino acids. The V gene's germline CDR1 is MNHNS and CDR2 SASEGT. In DNA, the CDR3 is TGTGCAAGCAAACCGTTACAGGGCACCGAAGCCGTCTTT. Its protein is CASKPLQGTEAVF.

In this sample, this clonotype turned up many times. This chain joins TRBV28 and TRBJ2-2, with TRBD2 identical over 7 bases. The junction had 12 bases not matched to a gene; V was cut back by 7 bases and J by 1 base. CDR3 length equals 17 residues. Germline CDR1 reads MDHEN; CDR2 reads SYDVKM. The CDR3 DNA follows: TGTGCCAGCACCTTGGGGGGGTCCGGGGGGAACACCGGGGAGCTGTTTTTT. It translates to CASTLGGSGGNTGELFF.

This clonotype was counted many times. The chain couples TRBV6-5 to TRBJ2-5, with TRBD2 matching over 8 bases. CDR3 size: 15 residues. CDR1 is MNHEY and CDR2 is SVGAGI in the germline V gene. V lost 0 bases and J lost 9; bases outside the gene matches: 9. In DNA, the CDR3 is TGTGCCAGCAGTTACTCTGAGAGCGGGGGTCCCCCCCAGTACTTC. Protein product: CASSYSESGGPPQYF.